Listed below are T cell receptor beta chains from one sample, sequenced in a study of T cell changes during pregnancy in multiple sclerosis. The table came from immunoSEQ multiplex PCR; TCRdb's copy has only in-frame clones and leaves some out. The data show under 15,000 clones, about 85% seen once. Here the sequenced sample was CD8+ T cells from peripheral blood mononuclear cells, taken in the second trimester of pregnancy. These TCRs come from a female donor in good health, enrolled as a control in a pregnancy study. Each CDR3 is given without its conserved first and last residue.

CDR3aa: ASSQTDSGNTIY
v_gene: TRBV7-9
len: 12
j_gene: TRBJ1-3

CDR3aa: ASSSWEGRDNEQF
v_gene: TRBV7-2
len: 13
j_gene: TRBJ2-1

CDR3aa: ASSSPSGQGNEQY
v_gene: TRBV27
len: 13
j_gene: TRBJ2-7

CDR3aa: ASSISGVGTGELF
v_gene: TRBV19
len: 13
j_gene: TRBJ2-2

CDR3aa: ASRPGQAFYSTDTQY
v_gene: TRBV27
len: 15
j_gene: TRBJ2-3

CDR3aa: ASSFLGGRGDEQF
v_gene: TRBV27
len: 13
j_gene: TRBJ2-1

CDR3aa: ASSQELAGGRSEQF
v_gene: TRBV14
len: 14
j_gene: TRBJ2-1

CDR3aa: ASSEAGAGYEQY
v_gene: TRBV5-5
len: 12
j_gene: TRBJ2-7

CDR3aa: ASSSGQGESNEKLF
v_gene: TRBV13
len: 14
j_gene: TRBJ1-4

CDR3aa: ASSLMGLAGATDTQY
v_gene: TRBV5-4
len: 15
j_gene: TRBJ2-3

CDR3aa: ASKLGAYNEQF
v_gene: TRBV2
len: 11
j_gene: TRBJ2-1

CDR3aa: ASSGGGYNEQF
v_gene: TRBV7-2
len: 11
j_gene: TRBJ2-1

CDR3aa: ASSVSGTLGEQY
v_gene: TRBV9
len: 12
j_gene: TRBJ2-7

CDR3aa: ASSLWAEQETQY
v_gene: TRBV11-2
len: 12
j_gene: TRBJ2-5

CDR3aa: ASSQGTGGTPLH
v_gene: TRBV4-3
len: 12
j_gene: TRBJ1-6

CDR3aa: ASSLVLEGGSPYEQY
v_gene: TRBV13
len: 15
j_gene: TRBJ2-7

CDR3aa: ASGPSPSSYNEQF
v_gene: TRBV12-5
len: 13
j_gene: TRBJ2-1

CDR3aa: ASSFGNQETQY
v_gene: TRBV27
len: 11
j_gene: TRBJ2-5

CDR3aa: ASGPGTGFLSYEQY
v_gene: TRBV27
len: 14
j_gene: TRBJ2-7

CDR3aa: ATSRDLGQPEAF
v_gene: TRBV15
len: 12
j_gene: TRBJ1-1

CDR3aa: ASSPIPTGLVADTQY
v_gene: TRBV5-1
len: 15
j_gene: TRBJ2-3

CDR3aa: ASSFRGYNTEAF
v_gene: TRBV7-9
len: 12
j_gene: TRBJ1-1

CDR3aa: AWINFRLETNYGYT
v_gene: TRBV30
len: 14
j_gene: TRBJ1-2

CDR3aa: ASMPGTRYTEAF
v_gene: TRBV5-6
len: 12
j_gene: TRBJ1-1

CDR3aa: ASSRRQGQETQY
v_gene: TRBV14
len: 12
j_gene: TRBJ2-5

CDR3aa: ASSEVLARDEQY
v_gene: TRBV6-1
len: 12
j_gene: TRBJ2-7

CDR3aa: ASSPTKRTQY
v_gene: TRBV18
len: 10
j_gene: TRBJ2-5

CDR3aa: ASRVTVSSYEQY
v_gene: TRBV6-5
len: 12
j_gene: TRBJ2-7

CDR3aa: ASSPWDRPYEQY
v_gene: TRBV6-5
len: 12
j_gene: TRBJ2-7

CDR3aa: ASSYDNNYGYT
v_gene: TRBV28
len: 11
j_gene: TRBJ1-2

CDR3aa: ASSDGSYGTEAF
v_gene: TRBV19
len: 12
j_gene: TRBJ1-1

CDR3aa: ASSLVGASYEQY
v_gene: TRBV7-8
len: 12
j_gene: TRBJ2-7

CDR3aa: ATLESAGGPGELF
v_gene: TRBV28
len: 13
j_gene: TRBJ2-2

CDR3aa: ASIITSGPPGDTQY
v_gene: TRBV13
len: 14
j_gene: TRBJ2-3

CDR3aa: ASSALDRGITDTQY
v_gene: TRBV21-1
len: 14
j_gene: TRBJ2-3

CDR3aa: ATESSYNEQF
v_gene: TRBV2
len: 10
j_gene: TRBJ2-1

CDR3aa: ASSLERAYEQY
v_gene: TRBV5-1
len: 11
j_gene: TRBJ2-7

CDR3aa: SVDGLAGGRNNEQF
v_gene: TRBV29-1
len: 14
j_gene: TRBJ2-1

CDR3aa: ATSRWTGDNQPQH
v_gene: TRBV15
len: 13
j_gene: TRBJ1-5

CDR3aa: ASSPEGLAGDEQY
v_gene: TRBV7-9
len: 13
j_gene: TRBJ2-7

CDR3aa: ASSIGTGGGYT
v_gene: TRBV19
len: 11
j_gene: TRBJ1-2

CDR3aa: ASSYLAGGTDTQY
v_gene: TRBV6-5
len: 13
j_gene: TRBJ2-3

CDR3aa: ASSQVYHAGAVNEQF
v_gene: TRBV4-3
len: 15
j_gene: TRBJ2-1

CDR3aa: ASSDSGGSGANVLT
v_gene: TRBV6-4
len: 14
j_gene: TRBJ2-6

CDR3aa: ASRDRVRTEAF
v_gene: TRBV27
len: 11
j_gene: TRBJ1-1

CDR3aa: ASSLQSANYGYT
v_gene: TRBV5-8
len: 12
j_gene: TRBJ1-2

CDR3aa: ASSFFSGDTQY
v_gene: TRBV27
len: 11
j_gene: TRBJ2-3